Listed here are 16 T cell receptor beta chains from one sample, sequenced in a study of blood T cell repertoires in COVID-19. Here immunoSEQ multiplex PCR was the method, and the copy in TCRdb shows in-frame clones only, minus some. This table holds 190,000 or so clones, roughly 81% found once. The sample consisted of peripheral blood. These receptors were taken from a woman aged 80 or over with COVID-19, enrolled during active disease.

The chain uses TRBV7-2 and TRBJ2-7; D is possibly TRBD1 (5 bases). Germline V lookup: CDR1 SGHTA, CDR2 FQGNSA. The CDR3 is made up of 14 amino acids. With 2 bases removed from V and 6 bases from J, the gap between germline ends came to 14 bases. The CDR3 loop is CASSLIGEGGEQYF. CDR3 in DNA: TGTGCCAGCAGCTTAATAGGGGAAGGTGGCGAGCAGTACTTC.

This clone was counted a single time. CDR3 loop: CASSAQGSNQPQHF. DNA for the CDR3: TGTGCCAGCAGCGCCCAGGGTAGCAATCAGCCCCAGCATTTT. The chain recombines TRBV21-1 with TRBJ1-5; the table's D call of TRBD1 was not tested on the DNA. TRBV21-1 has pseudogene status. The CDR3 sequence is 14 residues long.

The chain combines TRBV6-2 or TRBV6-3 with TRBJ2-2, with unresolved D. Germline V gene data show CDR1 as MNHEY and CDR2 as SVGEGT. The CDR3 totals 11 residues. V lost 2 bases, J lost 7 bases, and 2 bases lay in between. The CDR3 loop is CASSYLGELFF. CDR3 coding DNA: TGTGCCAGCAGTTACCTCGGGGAGCTGTTTTTT.

This rearrangement joins TRBV6-5 to TRBJ2-7, with 11 bases aligning to TRBD1. CDR1 MNHEY and CDR2 SVGAGI come from the germline V gene. The CDR3 totals 15 residues. Trimming cost V 7 bases and J 0 bases; bases outside gene matches: 5. In DNA form, the CDR3 reads TGTGCCAGCACCGAAGGACAGGGGGCCTCCTACGAGCAGTACTTC. Protein sequence: CASTEGQGASYEQYF.

The chain carries TRBV19 and TRBJ2-3, with TRBD2 as a possible D gene (6 bases). CDR1 and CDR2 (germline): LNHDA, SQIVND (reference sequence). Trimming cost V 3 bases and J 0 bases, with 10 bases left between them. The CDR3 is 15 amino acids. The CDR3 is CASSIHAGSTDTQYF. CDR3 in DNA: TGTGCCAGTAGTATCCACGCGGGGAGCACAGATACGCAGTATTTT.

The chain has TRBV7-6 and TRBJ1-1, with TRBD1 matching over 8 bases. The CDR3 spans 14 residues. The germline V gene encodes CDR1 SGHVS and CDR2 FNYEAQ. Trimming took 5 bases from V and 5 from J; bases not matched to a gene: 7. CDR3 amino acids: CASSPYRGKTEAFF. The CDR3 nucleotides read TGTGCCAGCAGCCCCTACAGGGGGAAGACTGAAGCTTTCTTT.

The chain joins TRBV7-2 to TRBJ1-5; D is possibly TRBD1 (6 bases). The CDR3 sequence is 14 residues long. V was shortened by 1 base and J by 5 bases, with 9 bases between the two germline ends. The germline V gene encodes CDR1 SGHTA and CDR2 FQGNSA. For the CDR3, the DNA is TGTGCCAGCAGCTTAGTCAGGGGATATCAGCCCCAGCATTTT. Protein: CASSLVRGYQPQHF.

In this sample, this clone turned up once. The rearrangement joins TRBV24-1 to TRBJ2-5; TRBD1 agrees at 9 bases. This CDR3 spans 15 amino acids. The germline CDR1 and CDR2 sequences are KGHDR and SFDVKD. The trim removed 8 bases at V and 0 bases at J, leaving 6 bases unmatched. The CDR3 sequence is CATNPGTGNQETQYF. The CDR3 coding sequence is TGTGCCACCAACCCCGGGACAGGGAACCAAGAGACCCAGTACTTC.

The chain recombines TRBV29-1 with TRBJ2-3; no clear D. The CDR3 has 10 amino acids. Germline V gene sequence: CDR1 SQVTM, CDR2 ANQGSEA. Trimming shortened V by 0 bases and J by 9 bases, and 4 bases separated the two germline ends. CDR3 sequence reads: CSVEDQTQYF. The CDR3, as DNA: TGCAGCGTTGAAGACCAAACGCAGTATTTT.

This clone turned up a few times. The chain links TRBV28 to TRBJ2-7, with 7 bases identical to TRBD1. The CDR3 extends over 13 amino acids. The V and J ends lost 6 bases and 2 bases, in that order; junction bases with no gene match: 4. Germline assignment: CDR1 MDHEN and CDR2 SYDVKM. The CDR3 spells CASRKTGPYEQYF. The CDR3 nucleotides read TGTGCCAGCAGGAAGACAGGGCCCTACGAGCAGTACTTC.

The CDR3 region is CASSFPGVLGSNQPQHF. CDR3 coding DNA: TGTGCCAGCAGTTTCCCCGGGGTCTTGGGGAGCAATCAGCCCCAGCATTTT. This chain uses TRBV28 with TRBJ1-5; unclear D gene. V was cut by 3 bases and J by 1 base, with 16 bases left in between. CDR1 MDHEN and CDR2 SYDVKM come from the germline V gene. CDR3 length: 17 residues.

This clone was seen only a few times. The V and J genes are TRBV5-6 and TRBJ2-5; D is perhaps TRBD2 (5 bases). From germline, CDR1 is SGHDT and CDR2 YYEEEE. The CDR3 totals 13 residues. The germline V and J ends were trimmed by 6 bases and 2 bases, with 11 bases remaining between them. CDR3 in amino acids: CASKVGEQETQYF. The CDR3 nucleotides are TGTGCCAGCAAGGTCGGGGAACAAGAGACCCAGTACTTC.

The chain has TRBV4-1 and TRBJ1-2; 7 bases map to TRBD1. The CDR3 runs to 15 residues. Germline V gene lookup returns CDR1 MGHRA and CDR2 YSYEKL. V gave up 0 bases and J gave up 5 bases; unmatched junction bases: 6. CDR3 bases: TGCGCCAGCAGCCAAGATCCAGGGGGAGAATATGGCTACACCTTC. Protein sequence: CASSQDPGGEYGYTF.

The chain joins TRBV5-6 to TRBJ2-7, with a tentative D call TRBD1 (6 bases). The ends were cut back, 0 bases at V and 4 bases at J, with 11 bases in the middle. This CDR3 contains 14 residues. Germline V gene lookup returns CDR1 SGHDT and CDR2 YYEEEE. In DNA, the CDR3 is TGTGCCAGCAGCTTGGCCAACAGGGAGTACGAGCAGTACTTC. It specifies CASSLANREYEQYF.

The chain joins TRBV4-1 to TRBJ1-4, with D hard to call. Trimming removed 2 bases at V and 5 bases at J, with 6 bases between. Germline loops: CDR1 MGHRA, CDR2 YSYEKL. The CDR3 is 13 amino acids. CDR3 in DNA: TGCGCCAGCAGCCAATGGCAAAATGAAAAACTGTTTTTT. It yields the protein CASSQWQNEKLFF.

This clone was counted between two and nine times. The V call is TRBV10-3, the J call TRBJ1-2; TRBD1 might be the D (6 bases). The CDR3 is made up of 14 amino acids. Trimming left V 4 bases short and J 4 bases short, with 13 bases between. CDR1 ENHRY and CDR2 SYGVKD come from the germline V gene. The CDR3: CAISAGVITYGYTF. Written as DNA, the CDR3 is TGTGCCATCAGTGCAGGGGTTATTACCTATGGCTACACCTTC.